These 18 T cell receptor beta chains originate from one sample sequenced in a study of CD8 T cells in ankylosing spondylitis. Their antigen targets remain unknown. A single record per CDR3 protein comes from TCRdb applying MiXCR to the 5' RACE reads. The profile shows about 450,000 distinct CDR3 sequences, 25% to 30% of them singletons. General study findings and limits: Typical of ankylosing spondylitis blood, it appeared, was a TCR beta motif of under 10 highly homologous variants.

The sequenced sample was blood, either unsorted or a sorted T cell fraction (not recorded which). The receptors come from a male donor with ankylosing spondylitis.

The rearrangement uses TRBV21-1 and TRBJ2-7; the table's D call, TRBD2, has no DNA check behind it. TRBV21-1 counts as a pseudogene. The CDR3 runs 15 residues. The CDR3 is CASSNGLAGGPEQYV. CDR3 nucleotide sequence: TGTGCCAGCAGCAACGGACTAGCGGGAGGGCCCGAGCAGTACGTC.

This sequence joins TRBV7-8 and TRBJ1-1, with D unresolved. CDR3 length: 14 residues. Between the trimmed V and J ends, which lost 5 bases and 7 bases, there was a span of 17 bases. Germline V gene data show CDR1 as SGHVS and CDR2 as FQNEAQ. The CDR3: CASSPQTVLGEAFF. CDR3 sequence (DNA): TGTGCCAGCAGCCCACAAACGGTTCTAGGTGAAGCTTTCTTT.

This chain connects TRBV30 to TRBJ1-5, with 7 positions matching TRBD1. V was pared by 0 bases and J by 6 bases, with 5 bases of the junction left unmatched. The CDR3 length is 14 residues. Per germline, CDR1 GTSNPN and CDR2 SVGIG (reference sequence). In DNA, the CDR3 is TGTGCCTGGAGTGTAACAGGGGCTGGTCAGCCCCAGCATTTT. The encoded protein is CAWSVTGAGQPQHF.

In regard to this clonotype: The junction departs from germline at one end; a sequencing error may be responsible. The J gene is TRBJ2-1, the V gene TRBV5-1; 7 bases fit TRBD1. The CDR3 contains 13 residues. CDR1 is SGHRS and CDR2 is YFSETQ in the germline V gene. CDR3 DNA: TGCGCCAGCAGCAGGGGACAGTTATACGAGCGGTTCTTC. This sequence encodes CASSRGQLYERFF. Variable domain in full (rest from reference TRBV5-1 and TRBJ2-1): KAGVTQTPRYLIKTRGQQVTLSCSPISGHRSVSWYQQTPGQGLQFLFEYFSETQRNKGNFPGRFSGRQFSNSRSEMNVSTLELGDSALYLCASSRGQLYERFFGPGTRLTVL.

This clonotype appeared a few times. CDR3 in amino acids: CSLRIGGLLETQYF. As DNA, the CDR3 is TGCAGCCTTAGGATAGGGGGTTTGTTGGAGACCCAGTACTTC. The chain joins TRBV29-1 to TRBJ2-5, with D maybe TRBD1 (6 bases). V lost 8 bases and J 5 bases, leaving 21 bases between the germline ends. The length of the CDR3 is 14 residues. CDR1 is SQVTM, CDR2 ANQGSEA, per germline. Filled out from reference TRBV29-1 and TRBJ2-5, the complete variable domain reads SAVISQKPSRDICQRGTSLTIQCQVDSQVTMMFWYRQQPGQSLTLIATANQGSEATYESGFVIDKFPISRPNLTFSTLTVSNMSPEDSSIYLCSLRIGGLLETQYFGPGTRLLVL.

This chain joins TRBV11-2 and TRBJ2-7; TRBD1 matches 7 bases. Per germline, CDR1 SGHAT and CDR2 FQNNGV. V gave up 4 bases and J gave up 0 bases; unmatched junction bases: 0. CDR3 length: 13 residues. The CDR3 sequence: CASSWDSSYEQYV. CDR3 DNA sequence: TGTGCCAGCAGCTGGGACAGCTCCTACGAGCAGTACGTC.

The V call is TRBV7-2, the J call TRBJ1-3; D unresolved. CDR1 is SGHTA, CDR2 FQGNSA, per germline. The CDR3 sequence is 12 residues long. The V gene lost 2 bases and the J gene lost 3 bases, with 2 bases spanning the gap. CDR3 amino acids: CASSLYGNTIYF. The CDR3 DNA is TGTGCCAGCAGCTTATATGGAAACACCATATATTTT.

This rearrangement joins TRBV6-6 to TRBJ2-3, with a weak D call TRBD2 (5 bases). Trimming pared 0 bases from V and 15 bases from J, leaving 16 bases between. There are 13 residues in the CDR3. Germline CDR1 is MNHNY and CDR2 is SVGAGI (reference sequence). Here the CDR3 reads CASSYSNLADLYF. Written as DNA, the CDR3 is TGTGCCAGCAGTTACTCGAATCTAGCCGACCTTTATTTT.

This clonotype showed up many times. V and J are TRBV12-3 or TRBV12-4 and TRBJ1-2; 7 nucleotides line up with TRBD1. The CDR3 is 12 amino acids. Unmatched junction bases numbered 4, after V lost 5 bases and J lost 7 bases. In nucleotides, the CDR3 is TGTGCCAGCAGTCTTACAGGGGTTGGCTACACCTTC. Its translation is CASSLTGVGYTF.

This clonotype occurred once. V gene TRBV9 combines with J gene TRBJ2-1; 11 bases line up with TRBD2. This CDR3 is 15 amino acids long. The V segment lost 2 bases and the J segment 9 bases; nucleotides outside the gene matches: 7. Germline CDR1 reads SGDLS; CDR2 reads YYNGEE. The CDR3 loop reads CASSVLLAGAGEQFF. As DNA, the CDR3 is TGTGCCAGCAGCGTCTTACTAGCGGGAGCGGGTGAGCAGTTCTTC.

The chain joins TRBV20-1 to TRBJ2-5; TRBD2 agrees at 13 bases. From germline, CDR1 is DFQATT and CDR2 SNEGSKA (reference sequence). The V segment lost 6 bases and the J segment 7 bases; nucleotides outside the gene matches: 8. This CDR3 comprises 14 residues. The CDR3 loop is CSARTSGSAGTQYF. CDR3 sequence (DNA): TGCAGTGCAAGGACTAGCGGGAGTGCAGGGACCCAGTACTTC.

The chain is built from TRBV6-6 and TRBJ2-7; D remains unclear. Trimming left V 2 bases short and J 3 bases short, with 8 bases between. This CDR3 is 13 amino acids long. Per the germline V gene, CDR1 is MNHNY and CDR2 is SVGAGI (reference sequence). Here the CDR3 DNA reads TGTGCCAGCAGTTACGACGCGGACTACGAGCAGTACGTC. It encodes CASSYDADYEQYV.

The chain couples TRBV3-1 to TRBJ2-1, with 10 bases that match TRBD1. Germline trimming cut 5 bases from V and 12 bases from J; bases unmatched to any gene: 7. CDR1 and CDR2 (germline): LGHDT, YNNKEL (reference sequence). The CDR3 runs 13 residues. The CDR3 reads CASSSGQGDPQFF. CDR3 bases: TGTGCCAGCAGCTCAGGACAGGGGGACCCGCAGTTCTTC.

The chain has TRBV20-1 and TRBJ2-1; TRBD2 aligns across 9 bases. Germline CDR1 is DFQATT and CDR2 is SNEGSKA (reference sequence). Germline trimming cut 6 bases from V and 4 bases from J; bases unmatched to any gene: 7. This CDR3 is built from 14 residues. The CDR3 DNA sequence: TGCAGTGCCAGGAGACTAGCGGAATACAATGAGCAGTTCTTC. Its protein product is CSARRLAEYNEQFF.

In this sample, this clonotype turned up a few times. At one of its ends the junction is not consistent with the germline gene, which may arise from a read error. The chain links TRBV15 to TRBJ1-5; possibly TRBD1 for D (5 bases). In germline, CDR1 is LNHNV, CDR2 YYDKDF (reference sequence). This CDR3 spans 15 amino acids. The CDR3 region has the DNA TGTGCCACCAGCAGAGAAGGCGACAGCAGTCAGCCCCAGCATTTT. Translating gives CATSREGDSSQPQHF.

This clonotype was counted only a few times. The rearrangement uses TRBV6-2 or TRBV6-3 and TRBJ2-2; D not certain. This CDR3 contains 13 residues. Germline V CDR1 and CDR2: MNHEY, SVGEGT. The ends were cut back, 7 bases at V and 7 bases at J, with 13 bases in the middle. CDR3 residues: CASTKENVGELFF. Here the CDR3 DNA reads TGTGCCAGCACCAAGGAAAATGTCGGGGAGCTGTTTTTT.

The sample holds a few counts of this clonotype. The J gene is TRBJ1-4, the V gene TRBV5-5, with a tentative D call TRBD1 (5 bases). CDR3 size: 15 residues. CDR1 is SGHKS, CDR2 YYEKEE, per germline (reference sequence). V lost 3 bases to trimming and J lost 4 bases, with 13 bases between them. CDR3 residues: CASSSSGTYNEKLFF. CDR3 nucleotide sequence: TGTGCCAGCAGCTCATCCGGGACTTATAATGAAAAACTGTTTTTT.

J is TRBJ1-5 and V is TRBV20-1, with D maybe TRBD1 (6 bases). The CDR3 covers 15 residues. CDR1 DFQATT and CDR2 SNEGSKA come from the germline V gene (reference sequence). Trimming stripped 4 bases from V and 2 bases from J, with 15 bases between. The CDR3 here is CSATRGAMGNQPQHF. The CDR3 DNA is TGCAGTGCTACACGGGGGGCAATGGGCAATCAGCCCCAGCATTTT.